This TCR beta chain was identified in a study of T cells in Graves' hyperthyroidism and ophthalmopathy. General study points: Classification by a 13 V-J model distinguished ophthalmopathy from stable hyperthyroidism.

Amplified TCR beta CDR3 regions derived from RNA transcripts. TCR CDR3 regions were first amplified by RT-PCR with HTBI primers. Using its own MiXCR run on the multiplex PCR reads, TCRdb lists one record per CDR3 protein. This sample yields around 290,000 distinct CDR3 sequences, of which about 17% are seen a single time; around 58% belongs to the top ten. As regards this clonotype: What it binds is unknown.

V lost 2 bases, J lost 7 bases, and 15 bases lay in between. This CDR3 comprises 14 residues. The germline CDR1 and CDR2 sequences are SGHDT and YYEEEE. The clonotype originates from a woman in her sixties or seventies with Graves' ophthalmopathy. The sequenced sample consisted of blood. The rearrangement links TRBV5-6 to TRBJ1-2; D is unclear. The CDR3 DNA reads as TGTGCCAGCAGCTTAGTCTCTTTAGGGCGTGGCTACACCTTC. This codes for CASSLVSLGRGYTF.